This TCR beta chain stems from a study of blood T cell repertoires in COVID-19. Overall study context: T cells, B-cell-depleted T cells, or PBMCs supplied cDNA or gDNA.

The ends lost 3 bases at V and 4 bases at J; junction bases unmatched: 3. The germline CDR1 and CDR2 sequences are SNHLY and FYNNEI. CDR3 size: 14 residues. In the original workflow: The assay estimated nucleated cells by amplifying reference gene primers. TCRdb's copy holds only in-frame clones and misses some; the assay was immunoSEQ multiplex PCR. V and J calls and clone size are given by that table; D and trimming were obtained from the DNA. Of under 150,000 clones listed, approximately 90% were seen once; the top ten hold more than 15%. The specimen was peripheral blood. V usage is TRBV2 and J usage is TRBJ1-2; TRBD1 matches 9 bases. The source of this sequence is a man aged 45-65 years with active or convalescent COVID-19. CDR3 nucleotide sequence: TGTGCCAGCAGTGAGGACAGGGGAATCTATGGCTACACCTTC. Its protein product is CASSEDRGIYGYTF.